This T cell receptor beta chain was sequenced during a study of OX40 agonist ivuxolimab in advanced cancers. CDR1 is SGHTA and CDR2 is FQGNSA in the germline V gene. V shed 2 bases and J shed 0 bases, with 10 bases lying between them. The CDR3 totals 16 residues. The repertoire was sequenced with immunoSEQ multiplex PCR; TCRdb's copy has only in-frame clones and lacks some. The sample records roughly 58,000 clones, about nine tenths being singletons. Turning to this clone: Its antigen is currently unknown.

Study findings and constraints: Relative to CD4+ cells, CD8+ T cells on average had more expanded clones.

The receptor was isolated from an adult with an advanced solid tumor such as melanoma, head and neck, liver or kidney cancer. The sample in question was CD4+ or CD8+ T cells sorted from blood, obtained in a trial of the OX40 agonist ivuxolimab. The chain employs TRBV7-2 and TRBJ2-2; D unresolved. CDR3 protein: CASSLRASPNTGELFF. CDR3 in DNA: TGTGCCAGCAGCTTACGAGCGTCTCCGAACACCGGGGAGCTGTTTTTT.